This TCR beta chain was observed in a study of neurological immune-mediated disorders. General study findings and limits: Across subjects, expanded clones had no CDR3 amino acid sequences in common, pointing to private repertoires in all groups. HTLV-1-associated myelopathy had the most TCR clonal expansion, whereas multiple sclerosis had the least (lower than in healthy controls).

The CDR3 contains 15 residues. Trimming took off 0 bases at V and 4 bases at J, with 12 bases between the two ends. Germline V gene data show CDR1 as SGHTA and CDR2 as FQGTGA. A single run covered 15-18 subjects with over 180 million TCR-beta sequences. TCRdb analysed the 5' RACE reads with MiXCR anew, one entry per CDR3 protein. The sample consists of about 38,000 distinct CDR3 sequences, 4.8% of them appearing once. This clonotype has a count of ten or more. The target antigen is unknown. Libraries from sorted cells each used about 990,000 CD4+ or CD8+ T cells. Source material: CD4+ T cells from blood. The rearrangement uses TRBV7-3 and TRBJ1-1, with D possibly matching TRBD1 (5 bases). The origin of this receptor is a man between 18 and 29 years old in good health. The CDR3 reads CASSLTGPGATEAFF. The CDR3 nucleotides are TGTGCCAGCAGCTTAACCGGACCCGGGGCCACTGAAGCTTTCTTT.